A single sample is the source of the 15 T cell receptor beta chains below, sequenced in a study of blood T cell repertoires in COVID-19. Generated by immunoSEQ multiplex PCR, the TCRdb table keeps only in-frame clones and is missing some. Of 70,000 to 95,000 clones in the sample, over 75% were seen once. The sample consisted of peripheral blood. Receptors originate from a man between 70 and 80 years old with acute or convalescent COVID-19.

The chain is built from TRBV28 and TRBJ1-2; D is perhaps TRBD1 (5 bases). Germline V gives CDR1 MDHEN, CDR2 SYDVKM. The CDR3 runs 16 residues. Trimming cost V 7 bases and J 1 base, with 19 bases left between them. CDR3: CASMEGSAGLNYGYTF. The CDR3 DNA is TGTGCCAGCATGGAGGGGTCCGCGGGCCTTAACTATGGCTACACCTTC.

The J gene is TRBJ1-4, the V gene TRBV7-2; the D gene is possibly TRBD1 (5 bases). V was pared by 1 base and J by 10 bases, with 22 bases between. The CDR3 totals 17 residues. Germline V gives CDR1 SGHTA, CDR2 FQGNSA. As DNA, the CDR3 is TGTGCCAGCAGCTTAGGTCTCCCAGACCCTTGGGGGGGAAAACTGTTTTTT. It codes for CASSLGLPDPWGGKLFF. Looking up the rest from reference TRBV7-2 and TRBJ1-4 gives the full variable domain: GAGVSQSPSNKVTEKGKDVELRCDPISGHTALYWYRQSLGQGLEFLIYFQGNSAPDKSGLPSDRFSAERTGGSVSTLTIQRTQQEDSAVYLCASSLGLPDPWGGKLFFGSGTQLSVL.

V is TRBV5-4 and J is TRBJ1-6; perhaps TRBD1 as D (5 bases). Germline V gene data show CDR1 as SGHNT and CDR2 as YYREEE (reference sequence). V was trimmed by 0 bases and J by 11 bases, leaving 12 bases between them. The CDR3 covers 14 residues. The CDR3 loop is CASSLAGGLAPLHF. CDR3 sequence (DNA): TGTGCCAGCAGCTTGGCCGGGGGGTTGGCACCCCTCCACTTT.

The chain couples TRBV3-1 (or the pseudogene TRBV3-2) to TRBJ2-2; the D gene is possibly TRBD1 (5 bases). The CDR3 is made up of 17 amino acids. Germline V gene sequence: CDR1 LGHDT, CDR2 YNNKEL (reference sequence). V was pared by 3 bases and J by 6 bases, with 20 bases between. The CDR3 DNA sequence: TGTGCCAGCAGCCAGACCCAGGGTTTTGGTAGGGCCGGGGAGCTGTTTTTT. This translates into CASSQTQGFGRAGELFF.

The chain couples TRBV18 to TRBJ1-5; 7 bases fit TRBD1. The CDR3 covers 15 residues. From germline, CDR1 is KGHSH and CDR2 LQKENI. J lost 3 bases, V lost 5 bases, and 7 bases had no gene match. CDR3 nucleotides: TGTGCCAGCTCAATTAGACAGGGAGACAATCAGCCCCAGCATTTT. Translating gives CASSIRQGDNQPQHF.

The chain links TRBV6-5 to TRBJ1-5; D may be TRBD1 (5 bases). CDR3 length: 13 residues. Germline lookup yields CDR1 MNHEY and CDR2 SVGAGI. The ends were cut back, 7 bases at V and 6 bases at J, with 13 bases in the middle. This CDR3 is CASTERGSQPQHF. The DNA of the CDR3 is TGTGCCAGCACCGAAAGGGGTAGTCAGCCCCAGCATTTT.

The chain combines TRBV15 with TRBJ1-5; 9 nucleotides match TRBD1. Germline assignment: CDR1 LNHNV and CDR2 YYDKDF (reference sequence). This CDR3 is 16 amino acids long. V was clipped by 1 base and J by 6 bases; unmatched bases: 7. CDR3: CATSRGATGGRQPQHF. The CDR3 coding sequence is TGTGCCACCAGCAGAGGGGCGACAGGGGGACGTCAGCCCCAGCATTTT.

This chain joins TRBV25-1 and TRBJ1-2; D is unclear. Germline V gives CDR1 MGHDK, CDR2 SYGVNS. Trimming took off 3 bases at V and 4 bases at J, with 12 bases between the two ends. The CDR3 runs to 14 residues. The CDR3 loop reads CASSESGFSYGYTF. The DNA for the CDR3 is TGTGCCAGCAGTGAGTCCGGGTTCTCCTATGGCTACACCTTC.

V and J are TRBV7-2 and TRBJ2-7; 13 bases are shared with TRBD2. V gave up 4 bases and J gave up 4 bases; unmatched junction bases: 4. The CDR3 has 15 residues. Per the germline V gene, CDR1 is SGHTA and CDR2 is FQGNSA. This CDR3 reads CASSSGLAGVYEQYF. DNA of the CDR3: TGTGCCAGCAGCTCTGGACTAGCGGGAGTATACGAGCAGTACTTC.

The V call is TRBV5-5, the J call TRBJ1-1, with D possibly being TRBD1 (6 bases). CDR3 length equals 12 residues. CDR1 is SGHKS and CDR2 is YYEKEE in the germline V gene (reference sequence). V was trimmed by 0 bases and J by 8 bases, leaving 8 bases between them. CDR3 DNA: TGTGCCAGCAGCTTGGCGACAGGAGAAGCTTTCTTT. Its protein is CASSLATGEAFF.

The chain carries TRBV15 and TRBJ2-7, with 7 bases lining up with TRBD1. V gave up 0 bases and J gave up 5 bases; unmatched junction bases: 7. There are 15 residues in the CDR3. Germline V gene data show CDR1 as LNHNV and CDR2 as YYDKDF (reference sequence). The CDR3: CATSRDRRQGNEQYF. The CDR3 DNA follows: TGTGCCACCAGCAGAGATAGGCGACAGGGTAACGAGCAGTACTTC.

The gene calls are TRBV5-8 and TRBJ2-3, with D uncertain. This CDR3 has 13 amino acids. CDR1 is SGHTS, CDR2 YDEGEE, per germline. V dropped 1 base and J dropped 0 bases, with 3 bases sitting between them. CDR3 protein: CASSLSSTDTQYF. The CDR3 coding sequence is TGTGCCAGCAGCTTGTCTAGCACAGATACGCAGTATTTT.

The count of this clone is one. J is TRBJ2-1 and V is TRBV24-1, with a weak D call TRBD1 (6 bases). Germline CDR1 KGHDR, CDR2 SFDVKD. The ends were cut back, 2 bases at V and 6 bases at J, with 13 bases in the middle. The CDR3 spans 15 residues. CDR3: CATSDSSGQPNEQFF. The CDR3 region has the DNA TGTGCCACCAGTGATTCCTCTGGACAGCCCAATGAGCAGTTCTTC.

This rearrangement joins TRBV19 to TRBJ2-7; D is unclear. In germline, CDR1 is LNHDA, CDR2 SQIVND (reference sequence). The CDR3 totals 15 residues. The V end lost 1 base, the J end lost 0 bases, and 10 bases lay between the germline ends. The CDR3 region has the DNA TGTGCCAGTAGTATAGGGGCACTTCTCTCCTACGAGCAGTACTTC. Its protein is CASSIGALLSYEQYF.

The chain has TRBV20-1 and TRBJ1-2; 8 bases fit TRBD1. CDR3 length: 11 residues. CDR1 is DFQATT and CDR2 is SNEGSKA in the germline V gene (reference sequence). V lost 5 bases and J lost 8; bases outside the gene matches: 4. The CDR3: CSAWTGSGYTF. Here the CDR3 DNA reads TGCAGTGCTTGGACAGGGAGCGGCTACACCTTC.